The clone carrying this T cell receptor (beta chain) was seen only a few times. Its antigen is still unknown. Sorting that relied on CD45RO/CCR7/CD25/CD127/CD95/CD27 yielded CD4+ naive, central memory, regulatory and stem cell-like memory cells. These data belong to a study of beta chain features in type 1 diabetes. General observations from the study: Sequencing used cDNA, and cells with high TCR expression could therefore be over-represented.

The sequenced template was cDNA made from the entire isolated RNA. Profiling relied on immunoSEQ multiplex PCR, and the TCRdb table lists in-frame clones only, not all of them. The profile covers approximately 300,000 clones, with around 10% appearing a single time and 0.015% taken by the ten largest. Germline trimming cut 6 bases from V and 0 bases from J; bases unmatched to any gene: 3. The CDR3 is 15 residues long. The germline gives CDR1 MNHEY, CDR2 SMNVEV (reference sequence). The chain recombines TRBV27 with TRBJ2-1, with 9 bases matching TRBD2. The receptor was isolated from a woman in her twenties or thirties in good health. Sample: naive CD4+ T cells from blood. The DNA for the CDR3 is TGTGCCAGCAGATTAGCGGGGGACTCCTACAATGAGCAGTTCTTC. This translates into CASRLAGDSYNEQFF.